The next 14 T cell receptor beta chains were all read from a single sample in a study of CD8+ T cells in alopecia areata. cDNA serving as the sequencing template came from extracted, reverse transcribed RNA. Assay used: immunoSEQ multiplex PCR; TCRdb lists only in-frame clones, some missing. Of 100,000 to 130,000 clones in the sample, under 60% were seen once. Sequencing input: NKG2D-low CD8+ T cells sorted from blood. These receptors originate from a human donor with alopecia areata.

The chain links TRBV7-6 to TRBJ1-1; D possibly corresponds to TRBD1 (5 bases). Germline assignment: CDR1 SGHVS and CDR2 FNYEAQ. Trimming left V 0 bases short and J 7 bases short, with 15 bases between. The CDR3 sequence is 15 residues long. The CDR3 protein is CASSLAPLGDSEAFF. CDR3 sequence (DNA): TGTGCCAGCAGCTTAGCGCCGTTGGGGGATAGTGAAGCTTTCTTT.

This clone showed up just a few times. V is TRBV2 and J is TRBJ1-2, with a tentative D call TRBD1 (5 bases). Looked up from germline, CDR1 is SNHLY and CDR2 is FYNNEI. V was pared by 7 bases and J by 6 bases, with 12 bases between. The CDR3 covers 12 residues. In DNA form, the CDR3 reads TGTGCCAGCAATCCGGGGGGGGATGGCTACACCTTC. Amino acid sequence: CASNPGGDGYTF.

The chain recombines TRBV4-1 with TRBJ2-7, with D possibly matching TRBD1 (5 bases). The V gene lost 1 base and the J gene lost 2 bases, with 9 bases spanning the gap. This CDR3 has 14 residues. CDR1 is MGHRA and CDR2 is YSYEKL in the germline V gene. The CDR3 bases are TGCGCCAGCAGCCAAGTGGCAGGGACCTACGAGCAGTACTTC. It yields the protein CASSQVAGTYEQYF.

The genes are TRBV7-6 and TRBJ2-1; D is undetermined. Trimming took 5 bases from V and 2 from J, leaving 13 bases between them. Germline CDR1 and CDR2: SGHVS and FNYEAQ. The CDR3 has 15 amino acids. In DNA, the CDR3 is TGTGCCAGCAGCCCGGAAAGCTCTACCTACAATGAGCAGTTCTTC. Translation: CASSPESSTYNEQFF.

The genes are TRBV4-1 and TRBJ1-2; 7 nucleotides agree with TRBD1. The CDR3 has 14 residues. With V trimmed by 4 bases and J by 2 bases, 4 bases remained unmatched. The germline CDR1 and CDR2 sequences are MGHRA and YSYEKL. CDR3 residues: CASSRAQGNYGYTF. The CDR3 nucleotides read TGCGCCAGCAGCCGCGCACAGGGGAACTATGGCTACACCTTC.

The V gene is TRBV7-8, the J gene TRBJ2-1, with D maybe TRBD2 (6 bases). Germline V gene data show CDR1 as SGHVS and CDR2 as FQNEAQ. With 5 bases removed from V and 3 bases from J, the gap between germline ends came to 11 bases. CDR3 length: 14 residues. The CDR3, as DNA: TGTGCCAGCAGCCCAGGGACTGACTACAATGAGCAGTTCTTC. Translating it yields CASSPGTDYNEQFF.

The chain couples TRBV9 to TRBJ2-1, with 7 bases that match TRBD2. This CDR3 is built from 14 residues. Looked up from germline, CDR1 is SGDLS and CDR2 is YYNGEE. J was trimmed by 6 bases and V by 5 bases; bases with no gene match: 8. The CDR3 loop reads CASRPTGGGNEQFF. The CDR3 nucleotides read TGTGCCAGCAGGCCTACTGGCGGGGGCAATGAGCAGTTCTTC.

The CDR3 region is CASSLYRGNTEAFF. The CDR3, as DNA: TGTGCCAGCAGTTTGTACAGGGGAAACACTGAAGCTTTCTTT. J is TRBJ1-1 and V is TRBV27, with TRBD1 matching 7 bases. V shed 3 bases and J 2 bases; nucleotides not matched to a gene: 3. CDR3 length: 14 amino acids. Germline CDR1 MNHEY, CDR2 SMNVEV (reference sequence).

CDR3 sequence (DNA): TGTGCCAGCAGCTTTTTTTCCGGGGAGCTGTTTTTT. Its protein product is CASSFFSGELFF. This chain uses TRBV7-9 with TRBJ2-2; no clear D gene. The germline CDR1 and CDR2 sequences are SEHNR and FQNEAQ (reference sequence). CDR3 length: 12 amino acids. The V end was cut by 3 bases, the J end by 6 bases, with 5 bases between. The whole variable domain, filled in from reference TRBV7-9 and TRBJ2-2, reads DTGVSQNPRHKITKRGQNVTFRCDPISEHNRLYWYRQTLGQGPEFLTYFQNEAQLEKSRLLSDRFSAERPKGSFSTLEIQRTEQGDSAMYLCASSFFSGELFFGEGSRLTVL.

The chain links TRBV5-1 to TRBJ1-1, with D perhaps matching TRBD1 (5 bases). Germline CDR1 reads SGHRS; CDR2 reads YFSETQ. The CDR3 is made up of 13 amino acids. V dropped 2 bases and J dropped 6 bases, with 11 bases sitting between them. CDR3 amino acids: CASSFREPAEAFF. Here the CDR3 DNA reads TGCGCCAGCAGCTTCAGGGAGCCCGCTGAAGCTTTCTTT.

The chain links TRBV5-1 to TRBJ2-1; 7 bases line up with TRBD2. The germline CDR1 and CDR2 sequences are SGHRS and YFSETQ. The CDR3 runs to 15 residues. V was clipped by 1 base and J by 8 bases; unmatched bases: 9. CDR3 bases: TGCGCCAGCAGCTTGAGGTGGGAGGGCCGGGATGAGCAGTTCTTC. Its translation is CASSLRWEGRDEQFF.

This chain uses TRBV13 with TRBJ2-2; tentatively, D is TRBD1 (5 bases). This CDR3 contains 14 residues. The germline CDR1 and CDR2 sequences are PRHDT and FYEKMQ (reference sequence). V lost 3 bases to trimming and J lost 9 bases, with 14 bases between them. This chain's CDR3 is CASSLEGVLRELFF. The CDR3 bases are TGTGCCAGCAGCTTGGAAGGGGTCCTCAGGGAGCTGTTTTTT.

This clone was seen a handful of times. The chain couples TRBV29-1 to TRBJ2-5; perhaps D is TRBD1 or TRBD2 (5 bases each). The end of the DNA aligns better with TRBJ2-7, so the J call may be wrong. This CDR3 region has 12 residues. Germline V gives CDR1 SQVTM, CDR2 ANQGSEA. The CDR3 DNA reads as TGCAGCGTTGCTGGGGTTGGGGGCGAGCAGTACTTC. It is translated as CSVAGVGGEQYF.

This clone was seen more than once but under ten times. The gene calls are TRBV27 and TRBJ1-1; D is undetermined. With 5 bases removed from V and 0 bases from J, the gap between germline ends came to 16 bases. This CDR3 spans 16 amino acids. Germline assignment: CDR1 MNHEY and CDR2 SMNVEV (reference sequence). The CDR3 bases are TGTGCCAGCAGTCCTGCTCCGGGGAGAATGAACACTGAAGCTTTCTTT. Its protein product is CASSPAPGRMNTEAFF.